The clone carrying this T cell receptor beta chain was recorded a few times. Antigen unknown. The sample comes from a study of T cells in Graves' hyperthyroidism and ophthalmopathy. For the study at large: Peripheral blood collection took place at initial diagnosis, before any treatment.

Diagnoses rested on clinical symptoms, serum thyroxine and TRAb, thyroid ultrasound and orbital computed tomography. Fresh 10 ml peripheral blood yielded PBMCs. RNA transcripts were the template for amplifying TCR beta CDR3 regions. HTBI primers drove first-round RT-PCR of the TCR CDR3. Via MiXCR, TCRdb re-called the multiplex PCR reads, giving one row per CDR3 protein. Among roughly 640,000 distinct CDR3 sequences listed, approximately 16% were seen once. Study-level findings and limits: It was a median 6.5 months before onset that the model predicted ophthalmopathy.

There are 15 residues in the CDR3. The germline CDR1 and CDR2 sequences are SNHLY and FYNNEI. With 2 bases removed from V and 7 bases from J, the gap between germline ends came to 12 bases. The chain employs TRBV2 and TRBJ1-6; no clear D gene. The sequence derives from a woman between 40 and 50 years old with Graves' ophthalmopathy. Sequencing was carried out using blood. The CDR3 region is CASSEITVSNSPLHF. In DNA, the CDR3 is TGTGCCAGCAGTGAAATCACAGTTTCCAATTCACCCCTCCACTTT.